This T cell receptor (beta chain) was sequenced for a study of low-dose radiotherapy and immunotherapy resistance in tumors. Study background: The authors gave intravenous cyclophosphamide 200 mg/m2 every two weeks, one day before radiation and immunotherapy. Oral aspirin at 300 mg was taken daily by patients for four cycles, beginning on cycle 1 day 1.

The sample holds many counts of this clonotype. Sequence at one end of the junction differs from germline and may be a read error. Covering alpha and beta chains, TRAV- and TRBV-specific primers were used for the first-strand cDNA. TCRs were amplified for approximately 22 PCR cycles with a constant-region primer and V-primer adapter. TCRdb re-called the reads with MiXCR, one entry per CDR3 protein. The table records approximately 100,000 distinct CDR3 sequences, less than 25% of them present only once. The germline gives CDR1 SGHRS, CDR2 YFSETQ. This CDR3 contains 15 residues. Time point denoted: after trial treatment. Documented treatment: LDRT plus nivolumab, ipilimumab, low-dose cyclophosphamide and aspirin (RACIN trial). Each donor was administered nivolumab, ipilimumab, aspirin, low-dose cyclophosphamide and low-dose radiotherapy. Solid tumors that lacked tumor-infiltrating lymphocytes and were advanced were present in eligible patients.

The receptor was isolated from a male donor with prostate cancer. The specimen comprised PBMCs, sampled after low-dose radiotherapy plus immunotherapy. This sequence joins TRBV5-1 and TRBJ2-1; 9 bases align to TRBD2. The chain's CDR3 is CATSLMAGGQGEQFF. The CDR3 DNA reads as TGCGCCACCAGCTTGATGGCGGGGGGGCAGGGTGAGCAGTTCTTC.